This T cell receptor (beta chain) was found in a study of shared clonotypes between healthy human individuals (dated by TCRdb to the early 2020s). The study in broad terms: The cohort comprised two women and a few men aged 18 to 49 years. Per donor, three plates each were used for CD4 naive and CD4 memory, two for CD8 naive, and one for CD8 memory. The study deeply sequenced blood TCR repertoires of about 5 healthy adults to estimate repertoire size and the extent of clonotype sharing between individuals. To increase sequencing depth and limit assay-specific biases, TCR repertoire library preparation and sequencing were carried out by different laboratories using diverse techniques. Between about 0.8 and 9 billion PBMCs per donor were obtained by leukapheresis. The full study reports these points: Even with the large sequencing depth, rarefaction of the sorted-subset datasets indicated that sequencing was incomplete. Higher generation probabilities were observed for clonotypes shared by all four sorted-subset donors than for non-shared clonotypes. Sampling was restricted to blood, and TCR repertoires in tissue are likely to differ from TCR repertoires in blood. Pairwise subsampling indicated that sequencing depth was expected to affect the degree of clonotype sharing among donors. Estimated clonotype richness was generally larger for naive than for memory subsets. Because the study included only a small number of donors, the genetic and exposure-history diversity represented was limited. Approximately 4.8% of naive CD4, around 3.6% of naive CD8, 2% to 2.5% of memory CD4, and approximately 0.4% of memory CD8 clonotypes were shared across several donors.

For the CD8 naive samples, CD45RO-negative cells were positively selected for CCR7, yielding a CD45RA+CCR7+ population from which TemRA cells were excluded. Donors were healthy HIV-negative adults with no recently reported acute infections or vaccinations. Only Caucasian adults living in Nashville, Tennessee, USA were represented among the donors. Blood was collected by leukapheresis, and PBMCs were isolated by Ficoll-Histopaque density gradient centrifugation and then cryopreserved in liquid nitrogen vapor phase. Analytical flow cytometry was used to check the purity and quantity of each magnetically sorted T cell population. Genomic DNA was isolated from every sorted fraction and measured by UV absorbance on a Nanodrop 2000c. About this clone itself: There is no known antigen for this receptor. No clone much larger than this one lies a single base away; base qualities are absent.

Sequences SGHAT (CDR1) and FQNNGV (CDR2) are obtained from the germline V gene. Its CDR3 holds 15 amino acids, cysteine through phenylalanine. Only the CDR3 portion is preserved as DNA: 45 bases, with reading frame beginning at the first base. A distance of 10 bases separates the germline ends of V and J, which lose 0 bases and 4 bases respectively. Using the deep immunoSEQ assay, multiplex PCR amplified TCR CDR3 regions from genomic DNA. Extracted genomic DNA from each cell subset was distributed evenly across all wells of several immunoSEQ 96-well plates, and each plate was treated as a replicate. For sorted subsets, about 200 ng genomic DNA, equal to 25,000 to 35,000 T cell genomes, was loaded into each replicate PCR. The purified libraries were quantified using a Qubit 3.0 fluorometer, sized with a Bioanalyzer 2100, and then quantified again using the KAPA Library Quantification kit. Every immunoSEQ 96-well plate was sequenced on a dedicated single-read 150-cycle Illumina NextSeq 550 flow cell. In the paper's pipeline: Because the immunoSEQ output held only junctional sequences and lacked quality scores, the filtering could not match the filtering applied to full-length reads. Sequences were annotated with PyIR, a Python wrapper for IgBLAST v1.9, using IMGT germline references to assign V/J genes and CDR3. Reads were removed for weak V/J assignments (E-value above 1e-6), missing CDR3, stop codons, out-of-frame junctions, or ambiguous translated residues. V3J clonotypes were defined as sequences sharing an identical inferred V gene, J gene, and CDR3 amino acid sequence. Percentage overlap between repertoires was computed as shared unique clonotypes divided by the size of the smaller repertoire. Three approaches were used to assess repertoire richness: RTK rarefaction, the Chao1 estimator, and Recon v2.1 estimates of unobserved clonotypes. OLGA was used to compute generation probabilities for all TCRbeta clonotypes that the gDNA method yielded from a handful of donors. The table comes from immuneACCESS by way of TCRdb, which keeps in-frame sequences with V and J called. Part of the clones is missing from these tables; in studies checked, under half for an unresolved V gene and the rest for unknown reasons. For V, J and clone size, that table is used; D and trimming come from the DNA. The sample table shows about 590,000 clones, and roughly 96% are seen once. In total, the top ten clones hold 0.085% to 0.11% of the sample.

The material sequenced was naive CD8+ T cells sorted from blood. The meaning of the sample's cell subset or site label: CD45RA+CCR7+. The chain employs TRBV11-2 and TRBJ1-3, with the D gene not clear enough to name. The source of this sequence is a young woman in good health. The CDR3 protein sequence reads: CASSLDPNGGNTIYF. Here is the DNA: TGTGCCAGCAGCTTAGATCCCAATGGAGGAAACACCATATATTTT.